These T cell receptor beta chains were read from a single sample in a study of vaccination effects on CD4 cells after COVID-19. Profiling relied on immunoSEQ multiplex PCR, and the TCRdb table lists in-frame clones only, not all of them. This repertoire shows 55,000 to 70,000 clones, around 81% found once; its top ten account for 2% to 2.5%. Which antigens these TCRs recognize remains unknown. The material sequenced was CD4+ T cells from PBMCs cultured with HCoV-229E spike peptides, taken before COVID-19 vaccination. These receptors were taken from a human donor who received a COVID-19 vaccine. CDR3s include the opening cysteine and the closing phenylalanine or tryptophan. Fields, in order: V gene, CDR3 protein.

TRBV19,CASSIPGNGANVLTF
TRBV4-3,CASSQEKGLNQPQHF
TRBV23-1,CASIPSGGLGNTIYF
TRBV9,CASSYRPGSIGELFF
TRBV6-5,CASLRVGNTEAFF
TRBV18,CASGGTDGNTIYF
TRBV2,CASRGGWRWGLFF
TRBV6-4,CASSDTGQGVNGYTF
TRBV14,CASSQARGTSETQYF
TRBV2,CASSEEGPLTNSPLHF
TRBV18,CASSPLSQAGNSGNTIYF
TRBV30,CAWGRTGNSGNTIYF
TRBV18,CASSRGQGGTEAFF
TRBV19,CASTKIGSTEAFF
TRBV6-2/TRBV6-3,CASSYGGSVGGELFF
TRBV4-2,CASSQKGEIQYF
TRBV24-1,CATSAASGREAFF
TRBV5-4,CASSLEGAKETQYF
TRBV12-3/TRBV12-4,CASSLGRTDTQYF
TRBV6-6,CASSLPGGTETQYF
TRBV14,CASSLSGGNQPQHF
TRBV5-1,CASSLDGGGPPETQYF
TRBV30,CAWSGQPNSPLHF
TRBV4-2,CASSGTAIFNTGELFF
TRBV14,CASSQDSGRESYGYTF
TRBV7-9,CASSPAGKGYGYTF
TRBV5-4,CASSLGHANTGELFF
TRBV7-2,CASSLIRVTSPLHF
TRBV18,CASSPTGADEKLFF
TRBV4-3,CASSQGENQPQHF
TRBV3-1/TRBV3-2,CASSQPGDRALQETQYF
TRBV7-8,CASSPSDRGGNTIYF
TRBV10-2,CASSGLNSTDTQYF
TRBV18,CASSSNKDTGQGGGYTF
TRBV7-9,CASSRQGRTDTQYF
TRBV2,CASGPLAHSTDTQYF
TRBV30,CAWSLTETFF
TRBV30,CAWSRNEGAKGYTF
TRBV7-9,CASGYYRDGSPLHF
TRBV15,CATSREAGAADTQYF
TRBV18,CASSDSGYSYNEQFF
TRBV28,CASIGSRGRSGELFF
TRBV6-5,CASLVQGNSPLHF
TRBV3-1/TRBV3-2,CASSQGGRGMLTDTQYF
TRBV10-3,CAISRSGGHAETQYF
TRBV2,CASSGGGLVTNIQYF
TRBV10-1,CASTPGWVPEAFF
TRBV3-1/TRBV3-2,CASSPVLTVNTEAFF
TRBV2,CASNPWGTNEKLFF
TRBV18,CASSPRGHLTDTQYF
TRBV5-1,CASSDRQGAYGYTF
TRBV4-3,CASSHITRDMGNEQFF
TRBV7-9,CASSLAGRAAGYTF
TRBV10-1,CASSENRGGTETQYF
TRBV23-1,CASSQKGQGPLNTEAFF
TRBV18,CASSPSRQIQETQYF
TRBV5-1,CASSRDGDYGYTF
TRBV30,CAWCSGPYTEAFF
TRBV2,CASRLQGLVNGETQYF